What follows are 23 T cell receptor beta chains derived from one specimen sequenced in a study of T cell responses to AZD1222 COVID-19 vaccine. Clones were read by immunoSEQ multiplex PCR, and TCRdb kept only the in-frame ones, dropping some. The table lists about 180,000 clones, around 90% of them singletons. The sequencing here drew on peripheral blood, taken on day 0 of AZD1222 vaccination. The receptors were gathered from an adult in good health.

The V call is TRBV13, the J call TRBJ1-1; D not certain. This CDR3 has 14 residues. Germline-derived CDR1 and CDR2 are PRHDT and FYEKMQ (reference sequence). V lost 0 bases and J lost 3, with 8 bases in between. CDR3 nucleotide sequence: TGTGCCAGCAGCTTAGGAGACGGGGACACTGAAGCTTTCTTT. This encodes CASSLGDGDTEAFF. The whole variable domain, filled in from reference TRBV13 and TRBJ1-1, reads AAGVIQSPRHLIKEKRETATLKCYPIPRHDTVYWYQQGPGQDPQFLISFYEKMQSDKGSIPDRFSAQQFSDYHSELNMSSLELGDSALYFCASSLGDGDTEAFFGQGTRLTVV.

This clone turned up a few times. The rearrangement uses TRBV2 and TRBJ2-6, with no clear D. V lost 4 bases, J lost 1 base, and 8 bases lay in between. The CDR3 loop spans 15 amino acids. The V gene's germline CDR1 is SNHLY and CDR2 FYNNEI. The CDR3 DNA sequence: TGTGCCAGCAGTGTAACCGGGTCTGGGGCCAACGTCCTGACTTTC. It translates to CASSVTGSGANVLTF.

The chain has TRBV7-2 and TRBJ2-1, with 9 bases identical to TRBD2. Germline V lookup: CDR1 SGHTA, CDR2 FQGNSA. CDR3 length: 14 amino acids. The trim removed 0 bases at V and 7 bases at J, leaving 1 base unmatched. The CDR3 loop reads CASSLATSGNEQFF. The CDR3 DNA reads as TGTGCCAGCAGCTTAGCTACTAGCGGGAATGAGCAGTTCTTC.

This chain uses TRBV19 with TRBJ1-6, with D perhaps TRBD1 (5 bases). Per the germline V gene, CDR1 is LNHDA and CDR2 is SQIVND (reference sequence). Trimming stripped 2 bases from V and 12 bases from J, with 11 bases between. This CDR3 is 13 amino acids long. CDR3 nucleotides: TGTGCCAGTAGTATAAAGGGGAATCTACCCCTCCACTTT. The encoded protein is CASSIKGNLPLHF. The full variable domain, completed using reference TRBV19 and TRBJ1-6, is DGGITQSPKYLFRKEGQNVTLSCEQNLNHDAMYWYRQDPGQGLRLIYYSQIVNDFQKGDIAEGYSVSREKKESFPLTVTSAQKNPTAFYLCASSIKGNLPLHFGNGTRLTVT.

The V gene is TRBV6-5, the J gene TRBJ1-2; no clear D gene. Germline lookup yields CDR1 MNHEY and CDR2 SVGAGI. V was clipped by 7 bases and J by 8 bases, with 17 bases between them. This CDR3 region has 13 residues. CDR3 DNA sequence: TGTGCCAGCACCCGGTCAGGCTCGTGGGGCTACACCTTC. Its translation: CASTRSGSWGYTF.

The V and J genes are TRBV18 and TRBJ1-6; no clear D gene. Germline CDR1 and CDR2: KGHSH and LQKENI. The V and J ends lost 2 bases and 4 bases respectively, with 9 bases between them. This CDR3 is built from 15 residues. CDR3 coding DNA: TGTGCCAGCTCACCATCGGAGCTGTATAATTCACCCCTCCACTTT. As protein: CASSPSELYNSPLHF.

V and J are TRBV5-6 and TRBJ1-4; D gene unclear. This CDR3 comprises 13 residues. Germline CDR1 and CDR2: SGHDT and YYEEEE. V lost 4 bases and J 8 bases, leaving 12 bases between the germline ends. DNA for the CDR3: TGTGCCAGCAGCCTCCCGTCCCTGGAAAAACTGTTTTTT. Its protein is CASSLPSLEKLFF.

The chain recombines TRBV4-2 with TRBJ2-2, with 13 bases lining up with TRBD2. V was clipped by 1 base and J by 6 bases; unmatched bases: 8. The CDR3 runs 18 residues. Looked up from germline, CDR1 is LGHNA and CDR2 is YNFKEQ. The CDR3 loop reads CASSQGTSGSLKAGELFF. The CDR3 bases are TGTGCCAGCAGCCAAGGGACTAGCGGGAGCCTGAAGGCCGGGGAGCTGTTTTTT.

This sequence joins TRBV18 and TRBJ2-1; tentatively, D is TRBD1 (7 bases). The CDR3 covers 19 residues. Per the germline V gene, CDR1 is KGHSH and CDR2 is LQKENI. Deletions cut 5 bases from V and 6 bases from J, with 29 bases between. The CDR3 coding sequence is TGTGCCAGCTCAAATTTGTGGGGGGACGCGGGACAGAGGAGCAATGAGCAGTTCTTC. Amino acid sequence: CASSNLWGDAGQRSNEQFF.

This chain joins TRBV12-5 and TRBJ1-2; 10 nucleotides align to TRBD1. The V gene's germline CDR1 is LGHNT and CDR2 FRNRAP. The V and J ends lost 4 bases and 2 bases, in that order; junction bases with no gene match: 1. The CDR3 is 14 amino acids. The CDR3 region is CASGSGQGNYGYTF. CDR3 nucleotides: TGTGCTAGTGGTTCGGGACAGGGGAACTATGGCTACACCTTC.

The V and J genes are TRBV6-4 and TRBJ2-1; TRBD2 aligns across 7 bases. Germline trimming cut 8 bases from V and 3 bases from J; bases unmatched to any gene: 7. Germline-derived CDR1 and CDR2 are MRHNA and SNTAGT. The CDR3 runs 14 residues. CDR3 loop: CASREASGYNEQFF. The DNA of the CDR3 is TGTGCCAGCCGGGAGGCTAGCGGCTACAATGAGCAGTTCTTC.

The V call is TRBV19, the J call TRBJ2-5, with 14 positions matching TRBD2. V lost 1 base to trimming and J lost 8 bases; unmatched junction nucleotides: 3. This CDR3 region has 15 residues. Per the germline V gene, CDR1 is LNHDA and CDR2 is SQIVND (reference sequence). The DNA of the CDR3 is TGTGCCAGTAGTATAGGACTAGCGGGAGGGGCCACCCAGTACTTC. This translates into CASSIGLAGGATQYF.

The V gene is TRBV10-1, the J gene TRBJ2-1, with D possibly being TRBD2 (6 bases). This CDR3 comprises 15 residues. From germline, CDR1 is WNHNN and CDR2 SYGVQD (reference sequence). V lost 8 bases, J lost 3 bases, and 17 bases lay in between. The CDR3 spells CASSPRGGFYNEQFF. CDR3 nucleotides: TGCGCCAGCTCTCCGCGGGGAGGATTCTACAATGAGCAGTTCTTC.

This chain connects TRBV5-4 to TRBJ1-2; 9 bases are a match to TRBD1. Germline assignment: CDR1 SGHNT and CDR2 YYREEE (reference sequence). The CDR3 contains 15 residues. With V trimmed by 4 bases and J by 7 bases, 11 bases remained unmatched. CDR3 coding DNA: TGTGCCAGCAGCCCCTGGGACAGGGTGTCTGGTGGCTACACCTTC. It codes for CASSPWDRVSGGYTF.

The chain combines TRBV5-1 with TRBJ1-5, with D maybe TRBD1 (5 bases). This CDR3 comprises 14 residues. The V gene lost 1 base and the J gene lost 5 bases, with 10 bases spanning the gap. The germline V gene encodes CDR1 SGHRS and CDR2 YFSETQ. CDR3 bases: TGCGCCAGCAGCTTGTCAGGGTTCCATCAGCCCCAGCATTTT. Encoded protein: CASSLSGFHQPQHF.

The CDR3 loop reads CASRGPHNYGYTF. The CDR3 DNA sequence: TGTGCCAGCCGGGGACCGCATAACTATGGCTACACCTTC. The gene calls are TRBV27 and TRBJ1-2, with D perhaps TRBD1 (5 bases). CDR3 length: 13 amino acids. The germline V gene has CDR1 MNHEY and CDR2 SMNVEV (reference sequence). V lost 8 bases and J lost 1, with 11 bases in between.

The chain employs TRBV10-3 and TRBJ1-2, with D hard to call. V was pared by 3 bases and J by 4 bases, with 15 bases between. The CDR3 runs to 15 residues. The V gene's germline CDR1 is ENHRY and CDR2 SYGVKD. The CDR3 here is CAISDWESLSYGYTF. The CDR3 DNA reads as TGTGCCATCAGTGATTGGGAATCCCTATCCTATGGCTACACCTTC.

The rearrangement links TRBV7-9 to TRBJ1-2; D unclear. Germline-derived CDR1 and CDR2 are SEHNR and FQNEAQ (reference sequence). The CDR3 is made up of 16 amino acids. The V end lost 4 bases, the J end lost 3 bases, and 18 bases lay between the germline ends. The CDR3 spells CASSSPFGRVDYGYTF. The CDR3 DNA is TGTGCCAGCAGCTCACCCTTCGGGAGGGTGGACTATGGCTACACCTTC.

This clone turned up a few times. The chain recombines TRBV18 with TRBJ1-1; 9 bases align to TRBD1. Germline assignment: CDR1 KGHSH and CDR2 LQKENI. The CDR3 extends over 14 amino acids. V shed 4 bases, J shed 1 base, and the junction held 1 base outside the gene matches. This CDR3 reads CASSRTGENTEAFF. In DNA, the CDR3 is TGTGCCAGCTCACGGACAGGGGAGAACACTGAAGCTTTCTTT.

CDR3: CASTPSSGGVIYNEQFF. Here the CDR3 DNA reads TGTGCCAGTACCCCGTCATCAGGGGGGGTCATATACAATGAGCAGTTCTTC. The gene calls are TRBV19 and TRBJ2-1; D might be TRBD1 or TRBD2, each matching 7 bases. Germline CDR1 LNHDA, CDR2 SQIVND (reference sequence). Deletions cut 7 bases from V and 4 bases from J, with 23 bases between. The CDR3 sequence is 17 residues long.

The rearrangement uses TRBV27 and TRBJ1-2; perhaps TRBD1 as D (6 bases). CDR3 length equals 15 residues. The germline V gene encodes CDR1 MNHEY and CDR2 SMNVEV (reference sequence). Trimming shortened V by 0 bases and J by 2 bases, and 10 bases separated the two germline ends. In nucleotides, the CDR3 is TGTGCCAGCAGTTTATCCCTAGGGGGGAACTATGGCTACACCTTC. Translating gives CASSLSLGGNYGYTF.

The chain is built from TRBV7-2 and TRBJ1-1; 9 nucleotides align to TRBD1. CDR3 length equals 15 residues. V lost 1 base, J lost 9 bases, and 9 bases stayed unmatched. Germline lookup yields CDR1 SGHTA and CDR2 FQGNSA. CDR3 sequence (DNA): TGTGCCAGCAGCTTAGAACAGGGGGCAGGTAGTAAAGCTTTCTTT. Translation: CASSLEQGAGSKAFF.

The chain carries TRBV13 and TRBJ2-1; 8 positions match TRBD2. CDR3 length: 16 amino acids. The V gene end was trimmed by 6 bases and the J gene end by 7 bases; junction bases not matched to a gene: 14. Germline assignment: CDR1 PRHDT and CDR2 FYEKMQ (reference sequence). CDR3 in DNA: TGTGCCAGCAGTTCTAGTGAAGCGGGAGTGTTAAATGAGCAGTTCTTC. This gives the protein CASSSSEAGVLNEQFF.